Listed below are T cell receptor beta chains from one sample, sequenced in a study of blood T cells in healthy people across ages. TCRdb re-analysed the 5' RACE reads in MiXCR, keeping a single row per CDR3 protein. The data contain over 300,000 distinct CDR3 sequences, approximately 52% of them seen just once; the ten biggest clones take up around 49%. Sequenced input: blood. All receptors derive from a man aged 55-75 years in good health. Both conserved end residues are part of each CDR3. Fields, in order: CDR3 protein, CDR3 DNA, D gene, V gene, J gene, clone size. The D gene is left open where the match is weak. For some rows the clone size is stated as once, few or many, or as a class when expanded; others skip it.

CDR3 protein: CASSRIGQQNTEAFF; CDR3 DNA: TGTGCCAGCAGTCGAATCGGACAGCAGAACACTGAAGCTTTCTTT; D gene: NA; V gene: TRBV14; J gene: TRBJ1-1; clone size: NA
CDR3 protein: CASSLVAGAGDTQYF; CDR3 DNA: TGTGCCAGCAGCTTAGTTGCAGGGGCTGGAGATACGCAGTATTTT; D gene: NA; V gene: TRBV11-2; J gene: TRBJ2-3; clone size: many
CDR3 protein: CSFFKEGAYNEQYF; CDR3 DNA: TGCAGTTTTTTTAAAGAGGGGGCCTACAATGAGCAGTACTTC; D gene: TRBD1; V gene: TRBV20-1; J gene: TRBJ2-7; clone size: NA
CDR3 protein: CASSQDFSGYEQYF; CDR3 DNA: TGCGCCAGCAGCCAAGATTTTTCGGGTTACGAGCAGTACTTC; D gene: NA; V gene: TRBV4-3; J gene: TRBJ2-7; clone size: NA
CDR3 protein: CASRSQAGYQETQYF; CDR3 DNA: TGTGCCAGCCGATCTCAGGCGGGGTACCAAGAGACCCAGTACTTC; D gene: NA; V gene: TRBV2; J gene: TRBJ2-5; clone size: few
CDR3 protein: CASSKGQGAEEAKNIQYF; CDR3 DNA: TGTGCCAGCTCGAAGGGGCAGGGGGCGGAGGAGGCCAAAAACATTCAGTACTTC; D gene: TRBD1; V gene: TRBV7-9; J gene: TRBJ2-4; clone size: NA
CDR3 protein: CASSLGLLINEQYF; CDR3 DNA: TGTGCCAGCAGCCTGGGACTCCTCATCAATGAGCAGTACTTC; D gene: NA; V gene: TRBV11-2; J gene: TRBJ2-5; clone size: NA
CDR3 protein: CASSPGGAWVETQYF; CDR3 DNA: TGTGCCAGCAGCCCAGGTGGGGCCTGGGTTGAGACCCAGTACTTC; D gene: NA; V gene: TRBV7-2; J gene: TRBJ2-5; clone size: NA
CDR3 protein: CASSLQGSKAYYEQYF; CDR3 DNA: TGTGCCAGCAGTTTACAAGGCAGTAAGGCCTACTACGAGCAGTACTTC; D gene: NA; V gene: TRBV28; J gene: TRBJ2-7; clone size: NA
CDR3 protein: CSARERRDFGKNIQYF; CDR3 DNA: TGCAGTGCTAGAGAGAGAAGGGATTTCGGCAAAAACATTCAGTACTTC; D gene: NA; V gene: TRBV20-1; J gene: TRBJ2-4; clone size: NA
CDR3 protein: CATSRVNRGQSYEQYF; CDR3 DNA: TGTGCCACCAGCAGAGTGAACAGGGGGCAATCCTACGAGCAGTACTTC; D gene: TRBD1; V gene: TRBV15; J gene: TRBJ2-7; clone size: NA
CDR3 protein: CASSPRAGVQAYNEQFF; CDR3 DNA: TGTGCCAGCTCACCCCGGGCGGGAGTCCAGGCCTACAATGAGCAGTTCTTC; D gene: TRBD2; V gene: TRBV18; J gene: TRBJ2-1; clone size: few
CDR3 protein: CSAVDRAIPSYEQYF; CDR3 DNA: TGCAGTGCTGTGGACAGGGCCATCCCGTCTTACGAGCAGTACTTC; D gene: TRBD1; V gene: TRBV20-1; J gene: TRBJ2-7; clone size: NA
CDR3 protein: CASRGTSGRRNEQFF; CDR3 DNA: TGTGCCAGCAGAGGGACTAGCGGGAGGAGAAATGAGCAGTTCTTC; D gene: TRBD2; V gene: TRBV6-6; J gene: TRBJ2-1; clone size: once
CDR3 protein: CASSQDSGARPYNEQFF; CDR3 DNA: TGCGCCAGCAGCCAAGATTCGGGAGCGCGTCCCTACAATGAGCAGTTCTTC; D gene: NA; V gene: TRBV4-3; J gene: TRBJ2-1; clone size: NA
CDR3 protein: CASSSRDYNGTDTQYF; CDR3 DNA: TGCGCCAGCAGCTCCCGGGACTATAATGGCACAGATACGCAGTATTTT; D gene: TRBD2; V gene: TRBV5-1; J gene: TRBJ2-3; clone size: once
CDR3 protein: CSGGQGNLPNYGYTF; CDR3 DNA: TGCAGTGGAGGACAGGGAAATCTCCCTAACTATGGCTACACCTTC; D gene: TRBD1; V gene: TRBV20-1; J gene: TRBJ1-2; clone size: NA
CDR3 protein: CASSLLAGGSNEQFF; CDR3 DNA: TGTGCCAGCAGCCTCTTAGCGGGGGGGAGTAATGAGCAGTTCTTC; D gene: TRBD2; V gene: TRBV3-1; J gene: TRBJ2-1; clone size: few
CDR3 protein: CASSPRAGGKDTQYF; CDR3 DNA: TGTGCCAGCAGCCCTAGGGCGGGAGGGAAAGATACGCAGTATTTT; D gene: TRBD2; V gene: TRBV7-2; J gene: TRBJ2-3; clone size: many
CDR3 protein: CSVELAGDQETQYF; CDR3 DNA: TGCAGCGTTGAACTAGCGGGAGACCAAGAGACCCAGTACTTC; D gene: TRBD2; V gene: TRBV29-1; J gene: TRBJ2-5; clone size: NA
CDR3 protein: CASSYRTHNSCGYTF; CDR3 DNA: TGTGCCAGCAGTTACCGGACACACAACTCCTGTGGCTACACCTTC; D gene: NA; V gene: TRBV6-5; J gene: TRBJ1-2; clone size: NA
CDR3 protein: CASSLDHEQYF; CDR3 DNA: TGTGCCAGCAGCTTAGATCACGAGCAGTACTTC; D gene: NA; V gene: TRBV7-2; J gene: TRBJ2-7; clone size: NA
CDR3 protein: CASIPRGGTGETQYF; CDR3 DNA: TGTGCCAGCATTCCTCGGGGTGGGACAGGTGAGACCCAGTACTTC; D gene: TRBD1; V gene: TRBV27; J gene: TRBJ2-5; clone size: NA
CDR3 protein: CASSPAGTDKGNEQYF; CDR3 DNA: TGTGCCAGCTCACCAGCTGGGACAGATAAAGGAAACGAGCAGTACTTC; D gene: TRBD1; V gene: TRBV18; J gene: TRBJ2-7; clone size: NA